This TCR beta chain came from a study of chemoradiotherapy in HPV16-positive cancers. General study results and limits: Candidate HPV-specific clones and E7-related TCR motifs grew in tumor during treatment.

Over chemoradiotherapy, repertoires were sampled more than once. Concerning this clone itself: The antigen remains unidentified.

The repertoire was sequenced with immunoSEQ multiplex PCR; TCRdb's copy has only in-frame clones and lacks some. The data hold fewer than 8,500 clones, with roughly nine tenths observed a single time. Trimming removed 5 bases from V and 7 bases from J; junction bases left unmatched: 7. Germline V gives CDR1 MNHNS, CDR2 SASEGT. The CDR3 has 15 amino acids. The receptor comes from a human donor with HPV-associated anogenital cancer. V is TRBV6-1 and J is TRBJ2-2; 10 nucleotides agree with TRBD2. The sequences come from tumor tissue, collected from a patient who underwent chemoradiotherapy. Written as DNA, the CDR3 is TGTGCCAGCAGTTCAGCGGGAGGGCGGGACGGGGAGCTGTTTTTT. As protein: CASSSAGGRDGELFF.